This T cell receptor (beta chain) originates from a study of T cells expressing NK-cell markers. Study information: Obtained from sorted CD3+CD56+NKG2C+, CD3+CD56+NKG2C- and CD3+CD56-NKG2C+ T cells were the TCR beta repertoires. There were seven HCMV-seropositive donors and one seronegative donor among the eight sequenced.

The germline CDR1 and CDR2 sequences are DFQATT and SNEGSKA (reference sequence). This CDR3 has 15 amino acids. In the case of this clonotype: Its antigen is not identified.

From the 5' RACE reads, TCRdb lists one entry per CDR3 protein and no DNA. Its listing shows roughly 170,000 distinct CDR3 sequences. General study findings and limits: Among four donors, these clonotypes also ranked first in the CD3+CD56-NKG2C+ fraction. In a group of five to seven donors, dominant NKG2C+ clonotypes represented roughly 1.0-7.5% of CD8+ T cells.

The TCR sequence derives from a woman aged 18 to 69 in good health. The sample consisted of blood T cells: a sorted CD56 or NKG2C T cell subset, CD4+ or CD8+ T cells, or bulk PBMC T cells (not recorded which). The rearrangement uses TRBV20-1 and TRBJ2-4; the D gene TCRdb calls, TRBD1, cannot be checked with no DNA. The CDR3 reads CSARGRGLAKNIQYF.